This T cell receptor beta chain was obtained from a study of T cell responses to AZD1222 COVID-19 vaccine. Findings and caveats of the study: Repertoires were collected only later (after the peak T cell response had occurred).

Only in-frame clones appear in the TCRdb table, and some are missing; sequencing was by immunoSEQ multiplex PCR. Its clone listing holds about 140,000 clones. For this clone: No antigen is known for it.

The specimen sequenced was peripheral blood. This receptor was obtained from an adult in good health.

CDR3 nucleotide sequence: TGTGCCAGTAGTATCGGGCAGGATAATGAAAAACTGTTTTTT. Translation gives CASSIGQDNEKLFF. V gene TRBV19 combines with J gene TRBJ1-4; D unclear. V gave up 3 bases and J gave up 4 bases, with 9 bases separating them. The germline CDR1 and CDR2 sequences are LNHDA and SQIVND (reference sequence). The CDR3 runs to 14 residues.